In this sample, the clone carrying this T cell receptor beta chain turned up once. Its antigen is not known. The data were obtained in a study of shared clonotypes between healthy human individuals. Study results and caveats: Approximately 5% was the fraction of naive CD4 clonotypes found shared across several donors. A reduction in generation probabilities was seen for non-shared clonotypes relative to those shared by all four donors. Blood was the sole source, and tissue repertoires probably differ.

An even split of each subset's genomic DNA across several immunoSEQ plates was performed. The assay was immunoSEQ multiplex PCR, and TCRdb's table has in-frame clones only and misses some. The table lists roughly 2 million clones, approximately 94% of them singletons. Sequenced sample: naive CD4+ T cells sorted from blood. The subset denotes: CD45RA+ positively selected. The clonotype comes from a young man in good health.

DNA for the CDR3: TGTGCCTGGAGTGCCGGCCAGGGCACTGAAGCTTTCTTT. It encodes CAWSAGQGTEAFF. The chain carries TRBV30 and TRBJ1-1; tentative D call: TRBD1 (5 bases). Trimming cost V 1 base and J 4 bases, with 10 bases left between them. The CDR3 is made up of 13 amino acids. Germline V gives CDR1 GTSNPN, CDR2 SVGIG (reference sequence).